This TCR beta chain was captured by sequencing in a study of blood T cell repertoires in COVID-19. Study details: Acute and convalescent COVID-19 specimens originated in the United States, Italy and Spain. From T cells, B-cell-depleted T cells, or PBMCs came the material, which was cDNA or gDNA.

Original analysis: Estimated nucleated cell counts came from reference gene primer amplification. Assay used: immunoSEQ multiplex PCR; TCRdb lists only in-frame clones, some missing. Clone size and the V and J calls come from that table; the DNA yielded D and trimming. The data show roughly 75,000 clones, 81% seen once. The clonotype comes from a woman aged 70-85 years with acute or convalescent COVID-19. What was sequenced was peripheral blood.

CDR3: CASSLSRGGEKLFF. Written as DNA, the CDR3 is TGTGCCAGCAGTTTGTCGAGGGGAGGGGAAAAACTGTTTTTT. The chain uses TRBV28 and TRBJ1-4; D possibly corresponds to TRBD1 (5 bases). Germline CDR1 and CDR2: MDHEN and SYDVKM. This CDR3 contains 14 residues. V shed 3 bases and J shed 8 bases, with 13 bases lying between them.